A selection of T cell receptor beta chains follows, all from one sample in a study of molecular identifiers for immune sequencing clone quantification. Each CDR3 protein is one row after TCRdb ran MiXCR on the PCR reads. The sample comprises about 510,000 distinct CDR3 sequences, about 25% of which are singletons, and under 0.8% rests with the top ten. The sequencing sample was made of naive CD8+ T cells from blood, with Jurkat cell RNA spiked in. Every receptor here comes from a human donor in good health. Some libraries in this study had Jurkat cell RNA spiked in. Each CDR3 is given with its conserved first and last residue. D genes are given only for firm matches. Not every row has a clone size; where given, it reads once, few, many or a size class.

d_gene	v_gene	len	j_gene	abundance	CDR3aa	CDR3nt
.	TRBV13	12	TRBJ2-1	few	CASSLLGEEQFF	TGTGCCAGCAGCTTACTGGGAGAGGAGCAGTTCTTC
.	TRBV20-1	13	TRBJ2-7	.	CSARDPGPYEQYF	TGCAGTGCTAGAGACCCAGGGCCCTACGAGCAGTACTTC
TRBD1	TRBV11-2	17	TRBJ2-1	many	CASSPDRGLSIYNEQFF	TGTGCCAGCAGCCCCGACAGGGGGCTTTCAATCTACAATGAGCAGTTCTTC
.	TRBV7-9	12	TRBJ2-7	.	CASSRTKPEQYF	TGTGCCAGCAGCCGGACTAAGCCCGAGCAGTACTTC
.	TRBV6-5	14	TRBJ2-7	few	CASSYEQRSYEQYF	TGTGCCAGCAGTTACGAACAGAGGTCCTACGAGCAGTACTTC
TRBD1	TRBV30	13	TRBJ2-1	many	CAWRTGAPFEQFF	TGTGCCTGGAGGACAGGGGCCCCCTTTGAGCAGTTCTTC
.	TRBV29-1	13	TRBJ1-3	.	CSVVGISGNTIYF	TGCAGCGTTGTAGGGATCTCTGGAAACACCATATATTTT
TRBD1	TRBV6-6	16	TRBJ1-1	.	CASSSTGGAFFTEAFF	TGTGCCAGCAGTTCGACAGGGGGCGCATTTTTTACTGAAGCTTTCTTT
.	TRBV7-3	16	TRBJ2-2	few	CASSQQRAGATGELFF	TGTGCCAGCAGCCAACAGCGGGCCGGAGCGACCGGGGAGCTGTTTTTT
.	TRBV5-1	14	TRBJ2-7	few	CASSPETGPYEQYF	TGCGCCAGCAGCCCCGAGACAGGACCCTACGAGCAGTACTTC
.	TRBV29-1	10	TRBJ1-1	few	CSAVNTEAFF	TGCAGCGCCGTTAACACTGAAGCTTTCTTT
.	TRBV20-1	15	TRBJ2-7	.	CSARSSRGPTYEQYF	TGCAGTGCTAGATCCAGCAGGGGACCAACCTACGAGCAGTACTTC
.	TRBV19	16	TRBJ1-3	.	CASRDAKYGPGNTIYF	TGTGCCAGTCGGGACGCAAAGTATGGTCCTGGAAACACCATATATTTT
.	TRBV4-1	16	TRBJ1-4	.	CASSQDQGQINEKLFF	TGCGCCAGCAGCCAAGACCAGGGGCAAATTAATGAAAAACTGTTTTTT
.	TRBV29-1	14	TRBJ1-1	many	CSVLLPGQNPEAFF	TGCAGCGTCCTACTACCGGGACAAAACCCTGAAGCTTTCTTT
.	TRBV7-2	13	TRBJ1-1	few	CASSYIGSGEAFF	TGTGCCAGCAGCTACATAGGCAGCGGTGAAGCTTTCTTT
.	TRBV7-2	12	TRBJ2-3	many	CASSPVRDTQYF	TGTGCCAGCAGCCCGGTTCGTGATACGCAGTATTTT